This TCR beta chain came from a study of T cells after yellow fever vaccination. Overall study findings and caveats: The study noted that FACS-sorted repertoires could contain abundant clonotypes contaminating from the bulk population.

TCRdb used MiXCR to reprocess the 5' RACE reads, holding one entry per CDR3 protein. The sample lists under 300,000 distinct CDR3 sequences; 6.9% were seen once. With regard to this clonotype: Its antigen is unknown.

The CDR3 consists of 16 residues. With 2 bases clipped from V and 5 bases from J, the junction kept 9 bases outside the gene matches. The germline CDR1 and CDR2 sequences are SGHTA and FQGNSA. This rearrangement joins TRBV7-2 to TRBJ2-5; 9 bases align to TRBD1. The receptor comes from a man between 25 and 39 years old who received the YFV17D yellow fever vaccine. The source material was CD4+ T cells sorted from PBMCs, sampled 15 days after the yellow fever booster vaccination. The CDR3 protein is CASSLRPGTGFETQYF. For the CDR3, the DNA is TGTGCCAGCAGCTTACGTCCCGGGACAGGGTTTGAGACCCAGTACTTC.